These 28 T cell receptor beta chains originate from one sample sequenced in a study of cytomegalovirus exposure and HLA in healthy donors. The PCR had 60 Vbeta and 13 Jbeta primers. TCRdb's table, derived via immunoSEQ multiplex PCR, lists solely in-frame clones and lacks some. The repertoire has about 160,000 clones, 65% to 80% of them found once; the top ten carry 7%. Sequencing used PBMCs. Source of these receptors: a woman in her 40s in good health and CMV-seropositive.

CDR3 DNA: TGTGCCAGCAGCAAGGGGCGGCGTGGTGAAGCTTTCTTT. Residues: CASSKGRRGEAFF. The rearrangement links TRBV5-8 to TRBJ1-1; tentatively, D is TRBD1 (5 bases). Germline lookup yields CDR1 SGHTS and CDR2 YDEGEE. The V end was cut by 4 bases, the J end by 7 bases, with 14 bases between. The CDR3 covers 13 residues.

The chain joins TRBV19 to TRBJ2-2; D is possibly TRBD2 (7 bases). The CDR3 runs to 15 residues. V lost 10 bases and J 2 bases, leaving 17 bases between the germline ends. Per the germline V gene, CDR1 is LNHDA and CDR2 is SQIVND (reference sequence). The CDR3 coding sequence is TGTGCCATCTCCCGCGGGGGCGAAAACACCGGGGAGCTGTTTTTT. Its protein product is CAISRGGENTGELFF. Complete variable domain (other parts from reference TRBV19 and TRBJ2-2): DGGITQSPKYLFRKEGQNVTLSCEQNLNHDAMYWYRQDPGQGLRLIYYSQIVNDFQKGDIAEGYSVSREKKESFPLTVTSAQKNPTAFYLCAISRGGENTGELFFGEGSRLTVL.

This rearrangement joins TRBV4-2 to TRBJ2-1; TRBD2 matches at 12 bases. The CDR3 extends over 18 amino acids. Looked up from germline, CDR1 is LGHNA and CDR2 is YNFKEQ. V shed 1 base and J 4 bases; nucleotides not matched to a gene: 8. The CDR3 reads CASSQAAATSGRYNEQFF. CDR3 coding DNA: TGTGCCAGCAGCCAAGCCGCCGCGACTAGCGGGAGATACAATGAGCAGTTCTTC.

The chain carries TRBV7-6 and TRBJ1-6; perhaps TRBD1 as D (5 bases). Germline V CDR1 and CDR2: SGHVS, FNYEAQ. V lost 2 bases and J lost 4, with 6 bases in between. This CDR3 has 14 amino acids. CDR3 in amino acids: CASSLRGYNSPLHF. CDR3 nucleotide sequence: TGTGCCAGCAGCTTAAGGGGTTATAATTCACCCCTCCACTTT.

This clone was detected once. This chain uses TRBV13 with TRBJ2-5; D gene unclear. Germline lookup yields CDR1 PRHDT and CDR2 FYEKMQ (reference sequence). V was pared by 5 bases and J by 3 bases, with 10 bases between. The CDR3 is 13 residues long. This chain's CDR3 is CASSPSAEETQYF. In DNA, the CDR3 is TGTGCCAGCAGCCCCTCGGCGGAAGAGACCCAGTACTTC. Full variable domain (remainder filled in from reference TRBV13 and TRBJ2-5): AAGVIQSPRHLIKEKRETATLKCYPIPRHDTVYWYQQGPGQDPQFLISFYEKMQSDKGSIPDRFSAQQFSDYHSELNMSSLELGDSALYFCASSPSAEETQYFGPGTRLLVL.

This sequence joins TRBV5-1 and TRBJ2-1, with 13 bases fitting TRBD2. V lost 6 bases, J lost 3 bases, and 6 bases stayed unmatched. This CDR3 is built from 16 residues. Germline V gene lookup returns CDR1 SGHRS and CDR2 YFSETQ. In nucleotides, the CDR3 is TGCGCCAGCACTACTAGCGGGGGGGCCAACTACAATGAGCAGTTCTTC. Translation gives CASTTSGGANYNEQFF.

The CDR3 reads CASSTGGVQYF. CDR3 DNA: TGTGCCAGTAGTACGGGAGGGGTGCAGTACTTC. This chain uses TRBV19 with TRBJ2-7; 8 nucleotides match TRBD2. The CDR3 covers 11 residues. J gave up 9 bases and V 4 bases, and 2 bases lay outside the gene matches. Germline V gene lookup returns CDR1 LNHDA and CDR2 SQIVND (reference sequence).

Concerning this clone itself: Sequence at one end of the junction differs from germline and may be a read error. J is TRBJ2-2 and V is TRBV5-1; possible D gene TRBD2, 5 bases. This CDR3 region has 15 residues. CDR1 SGHRS and CDR2 YFSETQ come from the germline V gene. CDR3 in DNA: TGTGCCAGCAGCCCGTGGACTGGGGACACCGGGGAGCTGTTTTTT. Protein: CASSPWTGDTGELFF.

CDR3 amino acids: CASGAPGGRGGNSYEQYF. The CDR3 DNA follows: TGTGCTAGTGGTGCCCCCGGGGGTCGGGGGGGGAACTCCTACGAGCAGTACTTC. The rearrangement uses TRBV12-5 and TRBJ2-7; 8 nucleotides align to TRBD2. The CDR3 is made up of 18 amino acids. The junction had 15 bases not matched to a gene; V was cut back by 5 bases and J by 0 bases. The germline V gene encodes CDR1 LGHNT and CDR2 FRNRAP.

The chain is built from TRBV5-1 and TRBJ2-1; 9 bases agree with TRBD2. Germline lookup yields CDR1 SGHRS and CDR2 YFSETQ. There are 16 residues in the CDR3. V gave up 7 bases and J gave up 7 bases; unmatched junction bases: 15. This CDR3 is CASLPRAGGPRNEQFF. The DNA for the CDR3 is TGCGCCAGCCTCCCCCGGGCGGGGGGGCCTCGTAATGAGCAGTTCTTC.

The chain uses TRBV30 and TRBJ1-2; TRBD1 matches 9 bases. From germline, CDR1 is GTSNPN and CDR2 SVGIG (reference sequence). This CDR3 has 13 residues. V trimming: 0 bases; J trimming: 7 bases; junction bases outside the gene matches: 3. The CDR3 DNA reads TGTGCCTGGAGTGTTGGGGACAGGGTTGGCTACACCTTC. It yields the protein CAWSVGDRVGYTF.

This clone was detected only a few times. The V gene is TRBV4-2, the J gene TRBJ1-2; tentative D call: TRBD1 (5 bases). This CDR3 has 15 amino acids. V lost 7 bases and J lost 0, with 15 bases in between. Germline CDR1 LGHNA, CDR2 YNFKEQ. CDR3 sequence: CASTDRGRANYGYTF. In DNA, the CDR3 is TGTGCCAGCACCGACCGGGGGAGGGCTAACTATGGCTACACCTTC.

The chain links TRBV10-2 to TRBJ1-2, with TRBD1 matching 8 bases. V lost 8 bases, J lost 5 bases, and 13 bases stayed unmatched. Germline CDR1 reads WSHSY; CDR2 reads SAAADI. The length of the CDR3 is 15 residues. CDR3 bases: TGCGCCAGCGATAACACCGGACAGGGTTTTTATGGCTACACCTTC. Translation gives CASDNTGQGFYGYTF.

The CDR3 region has the DNA TGTGCCAGCAGTGAAGCGCGTGAGACTGCGAAACTGTTTTTT. Protein product: CASSEARETAKLFF. This chain joins TRBV6-1 and TRBJ1-4; no definite D call. Germline assignment: CDR1 MNHNS and CDR2 SASEGT. Trimming took off 0 bases at V and 11 bases at J, with 13 bases between the two ends. The CDR3 is 14 residues long.

This clone has only a few counts. CDR3 amino acids: CASSIKRNQPQHF. The CDR3 bases are TGTGCCAGTAGTATAAAGAGGAATCAGCCCCAGCATTTT. V and J are TRBV19 and TRBJ1-5; D not resolved. CDR3 length equals 13 residues. V gave up 2 bases and J gave up 4 bases, with 6 bases separating them. Germline lookup yields CDR1 LNHDA and CDR2 SQIVND (reference sequence).

This clone was seen just once. In nucleotides, the CDR3 is TGTGCCAGCAACCTGGCAGGCCCCGGCGGGGAGCTGTTTTTT. It is translated as CASNLAGPGGELFF. This sequence joins TRBV6-1 and TRBJ2-2; D is uncertain. In germline, CDR1 is MNHNS, CDR2 SASEGT. The CDR3 is made up of 14 amino acids. V shed 7 bases and J shed 7 bases, with 16 bases lying between them.

The chain employs TRBV30 and TRBJ2-1; D is ambiguous. This CDR3 has 14 residues. CDR1 GTSNPN and CDR2 SVGIG come from the germline V gene (reference sequence). Trimming pared 2 bases from V and 3 bases from J, leaving 11 bases between. CDR3 DNA: TGTGCCTGGAGTCAAACTCACAGCTACAATGAGCAGTTCTTC. This translates into CAWSQTHSYNEQFF.

The chain is built from TRBV9 and TRBJ2-5; D is possibly TRBD1 (6 bases). Germline V gene lookup returns CDR1 SGDLS and CDR2 YYNGEE. CDR3 length equals 15 residues. Trimming left V 0 bases short and J 8 bases short, with 17 bases between. The CDR3 is CASSVEDSYVGTQYF. For the CDR3, the DNA is TGTGCCAGCAGCGTAGAGGACAGTTATGTTGGAACCCAGTACTTC.

Of note for this clone: Germline is not matched at one junction end, which may reflect a read error. The chain employs TRBV28 and TRBJ2-1; D is unclear. Germline V gene data show CDR1 as MDHEN and CDR2 as SYDVKM. CDR3 length: 12 amino acids. This CDR3 reads CASSFLYHEQFF. CDR3 bases: TGTGCCAGCAGTTTCCTCTACCATGAGCAGTTCTTC.

CDR3 sequence (DNA): TGTGCCTGGAGTGCTGGGACAGGGGACCAGCCCCAGCATTTT. Protein product: CAWSAGTGDQPQHF. The chain combines TRBV30 with TRBJ1-5; the match to TRBD1 covers 10 bases. This CDR3 is 14 amino acids long. Germline V lookup: CDR1 GTSNPN, CDR2 SVGIG (reference sequence). J gave up 7 bases and V 1 base, and 4 bases lay outside the gene matches.

This chain connects TRBV2 to TRBJ1-1, with 8 nucleotides matching TRBD1. The germline V gene has CDR1 SNHLY and CDR2 FYNNEI. Unmatched junction bases numbered 5, after V lost 4 bases and J lost 1 base. The CDR3 covers 15 residues. The CDR3 loop is CASSADRAGNTEAFF. The CDR3 bases are TGTGCCAGCAGTGCGGACAGGGCCGGGAACACTGAAGCTTTCTTT.

With respect to this clone: Other DNA sequences within the sample encode an identical CDR3. The chain uses TRBV5-1 and TRBJ1-1; 8 nucleotides align to TRBD1. Trimming at V came to 2 bases and at J to 8 bases, leaving 5 bases not matched to a gene. Per the germline V gene, CDR1 is SGHRS and CDR2 is YFSETQ. The CDR3 runs 13 residues. The CDR3 reads CASSLIQGGEAFF. Here the CDR3 DNA reads TGCGCCAGCAGCTTAATACAGGGGGGAGAAGCTTTCTTT.

The rearrangement uses TRBV7-3 and TRBJ2-2; 7 bases map to TRBD1. The CDR3 is 13 residues long. Unmatched junction bases numbered 5, after V lost 8 bases and J lost 5 bases. Germline assignment: CDR1 SGHTA and CDR2 FQGTGA. Written as DNA, the CDR3 is TGTGCCAGCCGACAGGGCCCGACCGGGGAGCTGTTTTTT. As protein: CASRQGPTGELFF.

This chain connects TRBV29-1 to TRBJ1-2, with D possibly being TRBD1 (5 bases). Germline assignment: CDR1 SQVTM and CDR2 ANQGSEA. Deletions cut 4 bases from V and 8 bases from J, with 23 bases between. The CDR3 length is 15 residues. CDR3 amino acids: CSVVISVDSSSGYTF. As DNA, the CDR3 is TGCAGCGTTGTGATTTCGGTAGACAGCAGCAGCGGCTACACCTTC.

The chain has TRBV6-1 and TRBJ1-1, with a tentative D call TRBD1 (5 bases). The V gene's germline CDR1 is MNHNS and CDR2 SASEGT. Trimming removed 0 bases from V and 4 bases from J, with 12 bases in between. This CDR3 spans 15 amino acids. The chain's CDR3 is CASSEAWGQGTEAFF. DNA of the CDR3: TGTGCCAGCAGTGAAGCTTGGGGTCAGGGCACTGAAGCTTTCTTT.

The gene calls are TRBV5-1 and TRBJ1-1; 7 positions agree with TRBD1. This CDR3 is built from 14 residues. The trim removed 4 bases at V and 2 bases at J, leaving 5 bases unmatched. Looked up from germline, CDR1 is SGHRS and CDR2 is YFSETQ. The CDR3 reads CASSPQGGNTEAFF. The CDR3 region has the DNA TGCGCCAGCAGCCCGCAGGGGGGTAACACTGAAGCTTTCTTT.

This chain links TRBV19 with TRBJ1-1; 7 positions match TRBD1. The CDR3 is 14 amino acids. The trim removed 1 base at V and 5 bases at J, leaving 4 bases unmatched. Per germline, CDR1 LNHDA and CDR2 SQIVND (reference sequence). The CDR3 DNA sequence: TGTGCCAGTAGTATAGTAGGGGGCGGGACTGAAGCTTTCTTT. Protein: CASSIVGGGTEAFF.

This chain links TRBV15 with TRBJ2-2; tentative D call: TRBD2 (6 bases). V was clipped by 0 bases and J by 7 bases, with 6 bases between them. Per the germline V gene, CDR1 is LNHNV and CDR2 is YYDKDF (reference sequence). The CDR3 covers 13 residues. CDR3 protein: CATSREEGGELFF. The CDR3 DNA sequence: TGTGCCACCAGCAGAGAGGAGGGCGGGGAGCTGTTTTTT.